This T cell receptor (beta chain) was recovered during a study of regulatory T cells in long-lasting Graves disease. Study-wide points: It was in persistent disease that TRBV28, TRBJ1-2 and TRBJ2-5 were favored.

This clonotype was detected many times. Its antigen remains unidentified. Described time point: newly diagnosed GD, antithyroid drugs for less than 3 months. PBMC RNA was the source of the TCR library. Sequencing libraries for TCR beta were prepared with iRepertoire HTBI primers and Arm-PCR of CDR3 regions. Via MiXCR, TCRdb re-called the multiplex PCR reads, giving one row per CDR3 protein. This sample has 500,000 or so distinct CDR3 sequences, with roughly 17% found just once. Trimming at V came to 4 bases and at J to 1 base, leaving 6 bases not matched to a gene. The germline V gene has CDR1 MDHEN and CDR2 SYDVKM. This CDR3 contains 17 residues. This sample also belongs to another study, concerning T cells in Graves' hyperthyroidism and ophthalmopathy. In that study: The TCR CDR3 was amplified in a first-round RT-PCR using the HTBI primer set. Most clonotypes expanded in thyroid above 0.001 were likewise present in blood.

This chain joins TRBV28 and TRBJ2-5, with TRBD2 identical over 13 bases. Specimen: peripheral blood mononuclear cells (PBMCs), collected at new diagnosis, from a patient treated with antithyroid drugs. This TCR was sampled from a man aged 40-49 years with Graves disease. The CDR3 sequence: CASSYGLAGAVQETQYF. CDR3 nucleotide sequence: TGTGCCAGCAGTTATGGACTAGCGGGAGCGGTCCAAGAGACCCAGTACTTC. The full variable domain, with the rest looked up from reference TRBV28 and TRBJ2-5, is DVKVTQSSRYLVKRTGEKVFLECVQDMDHENMFWYRQDPGLGLRLIYFSYDVKMKEKGDIPEGYSVSREKKERFSLILESASTNQTSMYLCASSYGLAGAVQETQYFGPGTRLLVL.